The source of this TCR beta chain is a study of cytomegalovirus exposure and HLA in healthy donors. PCR involved 60 Vbeta and 13 Jbeta primers. Method: immunoSEQ multiplex PCR; TCRdb's copy keeps in-frame clones and lacks some. Of approximately 220,000 clones listed, more than 60% were seen once; the top ten hold under 2%. J gave up 3 bases and V 4 bases, and 10 bases lay outside the gene matches. CDR3 length equals 16 residues. Germline V lookup: CDR1 SGHDT, CDR2 YYEEEE. This rearrangement joins TRBV5-6 to TRBJ2-1; 7 bases fit TRBD1. The clonotype originates from a woman aged 25 to 39 in good health and CMV-seronegative. The sequenced sample consisted of PBMCs. CDR3 protein: CASSGGTGVIYNEQFF. In nucleotides, the CDR3 is TGTGCCAGCAGCGGAGGAACAGGGGTCATCTACAATGAGCAGTTCTTC.